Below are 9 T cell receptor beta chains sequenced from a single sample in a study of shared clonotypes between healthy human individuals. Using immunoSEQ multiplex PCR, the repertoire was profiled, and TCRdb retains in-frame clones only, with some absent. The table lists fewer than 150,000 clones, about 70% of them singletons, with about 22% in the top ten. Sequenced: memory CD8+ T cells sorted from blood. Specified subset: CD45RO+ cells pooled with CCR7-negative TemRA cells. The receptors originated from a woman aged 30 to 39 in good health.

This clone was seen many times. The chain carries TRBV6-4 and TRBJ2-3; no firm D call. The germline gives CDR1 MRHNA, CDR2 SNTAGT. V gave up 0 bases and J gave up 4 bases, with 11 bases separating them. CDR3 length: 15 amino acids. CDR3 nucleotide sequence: TGTGCCAGCAGTGACTCATCGGCTGGATCAGATACGCAGTATTTT. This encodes CASSDSSAGSDTQYF.

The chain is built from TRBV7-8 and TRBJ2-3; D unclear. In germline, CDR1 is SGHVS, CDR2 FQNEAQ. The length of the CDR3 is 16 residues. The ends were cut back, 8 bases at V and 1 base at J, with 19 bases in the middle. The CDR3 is CASVLGSWMGTDTQYF. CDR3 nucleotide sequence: TGTGCCAGCGTCTTAGGTTCCTGGATGGGCACAGATACGCAGTATTTT. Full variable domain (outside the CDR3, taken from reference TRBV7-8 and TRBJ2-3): GAGVSQSPRYKVAKRGQDVALRCDPISGHVSLFWYQQALGQGPEFLTYFQNEAQLDKSGLPSDRFFAERPEGSVSTLKIQRTQQEDSAVYLCASVLGSWMGTDTQYFGPGTRLTVL.

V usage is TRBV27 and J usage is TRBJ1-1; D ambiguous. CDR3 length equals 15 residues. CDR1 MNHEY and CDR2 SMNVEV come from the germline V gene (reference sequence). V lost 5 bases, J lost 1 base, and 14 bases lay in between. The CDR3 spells CASSRLGSGNTEAFF. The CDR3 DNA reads TGTGCCAGCAGTCGTTTGGGCTCGGGGAACACTGAAGCTTTCTTT.

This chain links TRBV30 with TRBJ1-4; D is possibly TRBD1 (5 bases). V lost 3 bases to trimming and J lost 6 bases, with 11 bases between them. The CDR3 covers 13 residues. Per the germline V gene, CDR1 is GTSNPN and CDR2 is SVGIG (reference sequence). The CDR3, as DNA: TGTGCCTGGAGAGGAGGGGCCCATGAAAAACTGTTTTTT. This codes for CAWRGGAHEKLFF.

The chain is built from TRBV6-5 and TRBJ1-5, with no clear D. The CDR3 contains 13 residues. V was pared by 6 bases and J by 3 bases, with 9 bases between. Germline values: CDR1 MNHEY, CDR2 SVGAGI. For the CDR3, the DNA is TGTGCCAGCAGCCCCACAAACAATCAGCCCCAGCATTTT. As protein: CASSPTNNQPQHF.

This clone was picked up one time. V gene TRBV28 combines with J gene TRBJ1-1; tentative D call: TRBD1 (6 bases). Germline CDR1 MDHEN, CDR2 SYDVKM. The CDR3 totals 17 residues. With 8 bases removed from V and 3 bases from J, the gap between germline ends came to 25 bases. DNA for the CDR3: TGTGCCAGCGGACCATTACAGGGTTTTTCAGGGCACACTGAAGCTTTCTTT. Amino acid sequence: CASGPLQGFSGHTEAFF.

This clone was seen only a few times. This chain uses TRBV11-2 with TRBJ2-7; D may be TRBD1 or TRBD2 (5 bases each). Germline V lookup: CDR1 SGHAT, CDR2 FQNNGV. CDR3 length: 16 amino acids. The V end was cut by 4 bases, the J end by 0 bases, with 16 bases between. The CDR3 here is CASSWVVGGSSYEQYF. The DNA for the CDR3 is TGTGCCAGCAGCTGGGTTGTTGGGGGAAGCTCCTACGAGCAGTACTTC.

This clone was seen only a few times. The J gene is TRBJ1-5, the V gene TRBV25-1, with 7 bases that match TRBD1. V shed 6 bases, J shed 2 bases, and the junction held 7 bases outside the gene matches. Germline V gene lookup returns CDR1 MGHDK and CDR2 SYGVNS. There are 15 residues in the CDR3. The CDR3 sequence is CASSSTGSGNQPQHF. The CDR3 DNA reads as TGTGCCAGCAGCTCGACAGGGTCAGGCAATCAGCCCCAGCATTTT.

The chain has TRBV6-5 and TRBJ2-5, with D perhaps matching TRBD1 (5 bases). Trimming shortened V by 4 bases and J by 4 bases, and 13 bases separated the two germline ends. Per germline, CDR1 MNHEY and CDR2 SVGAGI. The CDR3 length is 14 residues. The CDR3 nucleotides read TGTGCCAGCAGTTCCTTGGGGCAGGGAGAGACCCAGTACTTC. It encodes CASSSLGQGETQYF.